The next 11 T cell receptor beta chains were all read from a single sample in a study of cytomegalovirus exposure and HLA in healthy donors. The PCR ran on 60 Vbeta and 13 Jbeta primers. Only in-frame clones appear in the TCRdb table, and some are missing; sequencing was by immunoSEQ multiplex PCR. The sample has over 90,000 clones; 60% to 75% are singletons. Sequenced sample: PBMCs. The receptor source for this set is a female donor in good health and CMV-seropositive.

CDR3 residues: CASAFGGARTGELFF. For the CDR3, the DNA is TGTGCCAGCGCGTTTGGGGGGGCAAGGACCGGGGAGCTGTTTTTT. The J gene is TRBJ2-2, the V gene TRBV7-2; possible D gene TRBD2, 7 bases. Germline V gene sequence: CDR1 SGHTA, CDR2 FQGNSA. There are 15 residues in the CDR3. Trimming stripped 8 bases from V and 5 bases from J, with 18 bases between.

The V gene is TRBV28, the J gene TRBJ1-2, with D unresolved. V was cut by 8 bases and J by 4 bases, with 11 bases left in between. CDR3 length: 12 residues. Germline CDR1 reads MDHEN; CDR2 reads SYDVKM. The CDR3 sequence: CASSSHTYGYTF. In nucleotides, the CDR3 is TGTGCCAGCTCATCACACACCTATGGCTACACCTTC.

The count of this clone is one. The V gene is TRBV14, the J gene TRBJ1-2, with a tentative D call TRBD1 (5 bases). Per the germline V gene, CDR1 is SGHDN and CDR2 is FVKESK. The CDR3 has 13 residues. V lost 8 bases and J 4 bases, leaving 14 bases between the germline ends. The CDR3 bases are TGTGCCAGCGGGGTGAGGGGAGGCTATGGCTACACCTTC. Protein: CASGVRGGYGYTF.

This clone has just one count. The chain employs TRBV7-6 and TRBJ1-6; D is ambiguous. The CDR3 is made up of 13 amino acids. Germline V gene data show CDR1 as SGHVS and CDR2 as FNYEAQ. V lost 7 bases to trimming and J lost 8 bases, with 12 bases between them. The DNA of the CDR3 is TGTGCCAGCACCTCCCAAACTTATTCACCCCTCCACTTT. This translates into CASTSQTYSPLHF. The full variable domain, its missing parts supplied by reference TRBV7-6 and TRBJ1-6, is GAGVSQSPRYKVTKRGQDVALRCDPISGHVSLYWYRQALGQGPEFLTYFNYEAQQDKSGLPNDRFSAERPEGSISTLTIQRTEQRDSAMYRCASTSQTYSPLHFGNGTRLTVT.

This clone has just one count. The chain recombines TRBV5-3 with TRBJ1-1; TRBD1 agrees at 11 bases. TRBV5-3 has ORF status, its function being uncertain. With V trimmed by 2 bases and J by 3 bases, 24 bases remained unmatched. This CDR3 has 22 amino acids. CDR3 nucleotides: TGTGCCAGAAGCTTACAAATTAAAGTGAGGGACAGGGGGACGGGGACGTACACTGAAGCTTTCTTT. It translates to CARSLQIKVRDRGTGTYTEAFF.

The chain has TRBV2 and TRBJ1-6; weak D call: TRBD1 (5 bases). The V and J ends lost 10 bases and 4 bases respectively, with 11 bases between them. CDR1 and CDR2 from the germline V gene are SNHLY and FYNNEI. There are 13 residues in the CDR3. This chain's CDR3 is CATSTDYNSPLHF. CDR3 bases: TGTGCCACGTCGACAGATTATAATTCACCCCTCCACTTT. Variable domain in full (rest from reference TRBV2 and TRBJ1-6): EPEVTQTPSHQVTQMGQEVILRCVPISNHLYFYWYRQILGQKVEFLVSFYNNEISEKSEIFDDQFSVERPDGSNFTLKIRSTKLEDSAMYFCATSTDYNSPLHFGNGTRLTVT.

This chain uses TRBV5-8 with TRBJ2-2; 10 nucleotides agree with TRBD1. Germline V gene lookup returns CDR1 SGHTS and CDR2 YDEGEE. The CDR3 runs 18 residues. V gave up 0 bases and J gave up 2 bases; unmatched junction bases: 7. This chain's CDR3 is CASSLEPDRGTNTGELFF. CDR3 in DNA: TGTGCCAGCAGCTTGGAACCGGACAGGGGGACCAACACCGGGGAGCTGTTTTTT. Full variable domain (remainder filled in from reference TRBV5-8 and TRBJ2-2): EAGVTQSPTHLIKTRGQQATLRCSPISGHTSVYWYQQALGLGLQFLLWYDEGEERNRGNFPPRFSGRQFPNYSSELNVNALELEDSALYLCASSLEPDRGTNTGELFFGEGSRLTVL.

This clone was observed a handful of times. The chain joins TRBV6-4 to TRBJ2-2, with 12 bases identical to TRBD2. The CDR3 covers 15 residues. The V and J ends lost 6 bases and 7 bases, in that order; junction bases with no gene match: 6. Germline CDR1 is MRHNA and CDR2 is SNTAGT. CDR3 sequence: CASRALAGGHGELFF. The CDR3 DNA is TGTGCCAGCAGGGCACTAGCGGGAGGCCACGGGGAGCTGTTTTTT.

V and J are TRBV29-1 and TRBJ1-2; 8 bases are a match to TRBD1. Per the germline V gene, CDR1 is SQVTM and CDR2 is ANQGSEA. The CDR3 is 16 amino acids. Trimming took 2 bases from V and 4 from J; bases not matched to a gene: 12. CDR3 sequence reads: CSVELSLGQAIYGYTF. CDR3 nucleotide sequence: TGCAGCGTTGAACTTTCCTTGGGACAGGCGATCTATGGCTACACCTTC.

The chain couples TRBV28 to TRBJ2-1; no clear D gene. Per germline, CDR1 MDHEN and CDR2 SYDVKM. Trimming took 8 bases from V and 12 from J, leaving 17 bases between them. The CDR3 contains 12 residues. In nucleotides, the CDR3 is TGTGCCAGCCTTTCCCAAGAGTCAGGGCAGTTCTTC. Amino acids: CASLSQESGQFF.

The chain is built from TRBV4-3 and TRBJ1-2; a possible D gene is TRBD1 (6 bases). Germline lookup yields CDR1 LGHNA and CDR2 YSLEER. V gave up 3 bases and J gave up 3 bases, with 17 bases separating them. This CDR3 region has 16 residues. The CDR3 region has the DNA TGCGCCAGCAGCCACGAGGGACAACCCTGGGACTATGGCTACACCTTC. Amino acid sequence: CASSHEGQPWDYGYTF.